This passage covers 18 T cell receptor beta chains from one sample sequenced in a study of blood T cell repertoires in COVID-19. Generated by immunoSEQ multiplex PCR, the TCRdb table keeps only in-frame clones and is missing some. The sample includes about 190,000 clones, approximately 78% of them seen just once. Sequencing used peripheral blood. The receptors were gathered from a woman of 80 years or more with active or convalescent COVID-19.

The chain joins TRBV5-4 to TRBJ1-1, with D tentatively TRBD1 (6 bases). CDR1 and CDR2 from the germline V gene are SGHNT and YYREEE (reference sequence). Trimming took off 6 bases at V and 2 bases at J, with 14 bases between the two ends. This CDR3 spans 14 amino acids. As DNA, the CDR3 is TGTGCCAGCACCCCTAGAGGGGGAAACACTGAAGCTTTCTTT. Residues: CASTPRGGNTEAFF.

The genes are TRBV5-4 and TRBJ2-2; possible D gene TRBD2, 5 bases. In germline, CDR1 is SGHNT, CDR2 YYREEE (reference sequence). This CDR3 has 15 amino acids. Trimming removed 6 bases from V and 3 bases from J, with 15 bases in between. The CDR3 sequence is CASTPNGVDTGELFF. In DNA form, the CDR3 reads TGTGCCAGCACCCCGAACGGGGTGGACACCGGGGAGCTGTTTTTT.

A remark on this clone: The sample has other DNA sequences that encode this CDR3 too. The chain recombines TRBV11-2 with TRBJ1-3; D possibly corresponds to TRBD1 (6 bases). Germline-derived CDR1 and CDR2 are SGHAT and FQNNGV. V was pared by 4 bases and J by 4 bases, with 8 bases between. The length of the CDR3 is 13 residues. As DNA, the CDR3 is TGTGCCAGCAGCTCTGACAGGGGAAACACCATATATTTT. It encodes CASSSDRGNTIYF.

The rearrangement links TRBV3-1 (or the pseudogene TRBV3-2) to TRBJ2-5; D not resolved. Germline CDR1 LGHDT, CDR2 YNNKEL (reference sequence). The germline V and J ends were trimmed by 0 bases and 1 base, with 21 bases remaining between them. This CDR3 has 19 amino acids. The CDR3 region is CASSQDRPLAVHIQETQYF. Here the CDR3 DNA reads TGTGCCAGCAGCCAAGATCGCCCCTTAGCTGTTCACATCCAAGAGACCCAGTACTTC.

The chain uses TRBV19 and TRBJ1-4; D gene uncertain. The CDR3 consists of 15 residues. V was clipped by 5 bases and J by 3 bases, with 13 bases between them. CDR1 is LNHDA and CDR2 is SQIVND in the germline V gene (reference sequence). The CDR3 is CASSPRARANEKLFF. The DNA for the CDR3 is TGTGCCAGTAGTCCCCGGGCGAGGGCTAATGAAAAACTGTTTTTT.

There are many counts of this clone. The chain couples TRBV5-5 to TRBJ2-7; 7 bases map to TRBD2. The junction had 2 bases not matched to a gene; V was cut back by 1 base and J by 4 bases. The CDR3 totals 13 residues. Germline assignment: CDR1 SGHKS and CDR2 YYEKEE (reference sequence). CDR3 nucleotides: TGTGCCAGCAGCTTGAGGACTAGTTACGAGCAGTACTTC. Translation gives CASSLRTSYEQYF.

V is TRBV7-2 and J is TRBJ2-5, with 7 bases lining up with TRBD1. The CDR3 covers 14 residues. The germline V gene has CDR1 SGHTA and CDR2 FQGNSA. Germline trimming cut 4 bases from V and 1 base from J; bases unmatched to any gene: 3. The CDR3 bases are TGTGCCAGCAGCTCGACAGGGTTCCAAGAGACCCAGTACTTC. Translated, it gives CASSSTGFQETQYF.

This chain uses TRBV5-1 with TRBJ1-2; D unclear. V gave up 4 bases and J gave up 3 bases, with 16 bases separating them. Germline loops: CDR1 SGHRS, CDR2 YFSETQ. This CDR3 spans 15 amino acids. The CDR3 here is CASSPNAAGYYGYTF. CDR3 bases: TGCGCCAGCAGCCCCAACGCTGCGGGTTACTATGGCTACACCTTC.

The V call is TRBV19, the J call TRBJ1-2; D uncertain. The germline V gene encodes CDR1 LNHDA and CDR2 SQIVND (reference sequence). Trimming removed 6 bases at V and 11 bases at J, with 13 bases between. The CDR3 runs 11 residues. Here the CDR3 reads CASREIWSYTF. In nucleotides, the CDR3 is TGTGCCAGTAGGGAGATCTGGAGTTACACCTTC.

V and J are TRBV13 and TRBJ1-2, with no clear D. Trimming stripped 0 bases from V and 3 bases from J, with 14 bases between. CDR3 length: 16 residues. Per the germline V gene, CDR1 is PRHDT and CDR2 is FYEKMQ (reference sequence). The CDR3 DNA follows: TGTGCCAGCAGCTTAGGCAGATTACCCGGGGACTATGGCTACACCTTC. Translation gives CASSLGRLPGDYGYTF.

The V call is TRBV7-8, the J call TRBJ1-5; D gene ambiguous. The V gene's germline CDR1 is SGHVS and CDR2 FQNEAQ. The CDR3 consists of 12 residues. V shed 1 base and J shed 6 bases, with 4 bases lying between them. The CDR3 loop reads CASSLDGQPQHF. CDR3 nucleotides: TGTGCCAGCAGCTTAGACGGTCAGCCCCAGCATTTT.

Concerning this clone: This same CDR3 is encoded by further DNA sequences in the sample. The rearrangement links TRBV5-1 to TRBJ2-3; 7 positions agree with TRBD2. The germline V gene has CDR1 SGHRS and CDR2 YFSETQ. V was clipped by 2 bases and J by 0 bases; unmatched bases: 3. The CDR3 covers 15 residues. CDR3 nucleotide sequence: TGCGCCAGCAGCTTAGGGCGGGGGAGCACAGATACGCAGTATTTT. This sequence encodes CASSLGRGSTDTQYF.

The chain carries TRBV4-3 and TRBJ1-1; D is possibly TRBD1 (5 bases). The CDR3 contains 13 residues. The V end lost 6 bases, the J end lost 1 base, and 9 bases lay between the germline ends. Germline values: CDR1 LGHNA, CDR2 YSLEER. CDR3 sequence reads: CASRVGQNTEAFF. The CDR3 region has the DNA TGCGCCAGCAGAGTAGGACAGAACACTGAAGCTTTCTTT.

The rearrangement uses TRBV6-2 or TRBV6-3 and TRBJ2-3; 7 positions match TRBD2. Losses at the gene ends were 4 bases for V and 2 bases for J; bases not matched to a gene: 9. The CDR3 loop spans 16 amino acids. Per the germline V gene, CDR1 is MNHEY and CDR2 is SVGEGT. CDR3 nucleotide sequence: TGTGCCAGCAGTTCGCGACAGCGGGGAGCCACAGATACGCAGTATTTT. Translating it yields CASSSRQRGATDTQYF.

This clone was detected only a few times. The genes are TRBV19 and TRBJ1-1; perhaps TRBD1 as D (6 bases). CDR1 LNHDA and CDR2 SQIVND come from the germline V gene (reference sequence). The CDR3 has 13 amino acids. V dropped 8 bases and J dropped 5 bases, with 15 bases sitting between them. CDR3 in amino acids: CASSQGSRTEAFF. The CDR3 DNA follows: TGTGCCAGTTCTCAGGGGTCGAGGACTGAAGCTTTCTTT. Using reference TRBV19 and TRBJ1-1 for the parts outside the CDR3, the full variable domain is DGGITQSPKYLFRKEGQNVTLSCEQNLNHDAMYWYRQDPGQGLRLIYYSQIVNDFQKGDIAEGYSVSREKKESFPLTVTSAQKNPTAFYLCASSQGSRTEAFFGQGTRLTVV.

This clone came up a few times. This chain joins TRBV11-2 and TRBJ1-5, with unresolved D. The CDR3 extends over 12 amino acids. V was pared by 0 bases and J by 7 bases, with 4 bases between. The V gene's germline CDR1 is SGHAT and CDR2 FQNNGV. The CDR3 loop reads CASSLDRQPQHF. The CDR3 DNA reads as TGTGCCAGCAGCTTAGACCGGCAGCCCCAGCATTTT.

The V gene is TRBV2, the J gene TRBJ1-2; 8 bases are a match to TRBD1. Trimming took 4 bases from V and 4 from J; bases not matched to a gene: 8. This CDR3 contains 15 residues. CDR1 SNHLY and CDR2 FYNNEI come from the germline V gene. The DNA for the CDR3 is TGTGCCAGCAGTGTTGGACAGGGACAGTCCTATGGCTACACCTTC. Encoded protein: CASSVGQGQSYGYTF.

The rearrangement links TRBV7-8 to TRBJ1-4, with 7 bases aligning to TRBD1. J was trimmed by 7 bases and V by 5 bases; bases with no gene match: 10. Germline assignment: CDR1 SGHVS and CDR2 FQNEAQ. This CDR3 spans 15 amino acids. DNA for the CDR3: TGTGCCAGCAGCCTGGACAGGTTTCAGGTTGAAAAACTGTTTTTT. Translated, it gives CASSLDRFQVEKLFF.